This T cell receptor (beta chain) is drawn from a study of cytomegalovirus exposure and HLA in healthy donors. Study background: According to later analysis, the same platform produced the approximately 130 validation and several hundred first-cohort repertoires. Points from the study as a whole: A few of the chains that were CMV-associated were confirmed in vitro to be specific for CMV antigens. Among TCR sequences, most were rare, though some public TCRs appeared in many donors. Researchers catalogued around 150 TCR beta chains as cytomegalovirus-associated.

Germline loops: CDR1 SGDLS, CDR2 YYNGEE. The CDR3 extends over 16 amino acids. V dropped 4 bases and J dropped 1; count of bases not matched to a gene: 3. This table comes from immunoSEQ multiplex PCR, and its TCRdb copy is limited to in-frame clones, with some not included. The table has about 150,000 clones, about 80% seen once. On this clone: What it binds is not known.

The clonotype was recovered from a man aged 25 to 40 in good health and CMV-seropositive. This rearrangement joins TRBV9 to TRBJ2-5; the match to TRBD2 covers 14 bases. The specimen was PBMCs. CDR3 nucleotide sequence: TGTGCCAGCAGCCTGGGACTAGCGGGGGTCCAAGAGACCCAGTACTTC. Residues: CASSLGLAGVQETQYF.